Shown below are 2 T cell receptor beta chains from a single sample sequenced in a study of cytomegalovirus exposure and HLA in healthy donors (dated by TCRdb to the late 2010s). Libraries came from the immunoSEQ multiplex PCR assay. For the multiplex PCR, a mixture combining 60 forward primers for TCR Vbeta segments and 13 reverse primers for TCR Jbeta segments was used. In TCRdb, the immuneACCESS table is reduced to in-frame sequences with V and J assigned. These tables do not hold every clone; where another copy was compared, an unresolved V gene accounts for under half, and the others remain unexplained. The sample table records over 80,000 clones; 65% to 85% of these occur just once. About 3.8% of the sample is taken by the ten largest. The source material was PBMCs. The receptors were sampled from a man between 45 and 60 years old in good health and CMV-seronegative.

Comments on this clone: The junction does not match germline at one end; this may be a read error. V and J are TRBV11-2 and TRBJ2-3; 9 nucleotides line up with TRBD2. This CDR3 spans 16 amino acids. The germline V gene has CDR1 SGHAT and CDR2 FQNNGV. The CDR3 region is CASSRLFGTSIDTQYF. The CDR3 DNA is TGTGCCAGCAGCCGGCTCTTCGGGACTAGCATAGATACGCAGTATTTT.

The CDR3 coding sequence is TGTGCCAGCAGGCTGGCAGCGGGACCTACCAATGAGCAGTTCTTC. Protein: CASRLAAGPTNEQFF. The rearrangement uses TRBV28 and TRBJ2-1, with TRBD2 identical over 7 bases. Germline V CDR1 and CDR2: MDHEN, SYDVKM. This CDR3 spans 15 amino acids. The V and J ends lost 6 bases and 6 bases, in that order; junction bases with no gene match: 11.